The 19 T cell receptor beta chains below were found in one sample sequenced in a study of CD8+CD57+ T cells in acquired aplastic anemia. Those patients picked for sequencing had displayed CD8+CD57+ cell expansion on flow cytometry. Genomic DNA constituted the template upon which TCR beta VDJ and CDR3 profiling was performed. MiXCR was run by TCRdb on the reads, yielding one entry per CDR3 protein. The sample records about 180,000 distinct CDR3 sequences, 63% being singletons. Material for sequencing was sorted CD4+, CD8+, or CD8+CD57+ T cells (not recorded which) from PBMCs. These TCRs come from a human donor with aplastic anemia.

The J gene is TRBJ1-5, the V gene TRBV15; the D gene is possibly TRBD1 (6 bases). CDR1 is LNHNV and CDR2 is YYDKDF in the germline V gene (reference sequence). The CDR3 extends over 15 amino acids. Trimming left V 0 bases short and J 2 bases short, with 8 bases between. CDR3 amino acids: CATSRDWTGNQPQHF. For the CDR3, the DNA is TGTGCCACCAGCAGAGACTGGACAGGCAATCAGCCCCAGCATTTT.

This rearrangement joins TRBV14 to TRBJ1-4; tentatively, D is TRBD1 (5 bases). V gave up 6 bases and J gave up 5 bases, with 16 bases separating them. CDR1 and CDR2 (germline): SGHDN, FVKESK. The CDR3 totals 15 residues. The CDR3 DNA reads TGTGCCAGCAGTGCTCCTAGGGGTAAAAATGAAAAACTGTTTTTT. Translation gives CASSAPRGKNEKLFF.

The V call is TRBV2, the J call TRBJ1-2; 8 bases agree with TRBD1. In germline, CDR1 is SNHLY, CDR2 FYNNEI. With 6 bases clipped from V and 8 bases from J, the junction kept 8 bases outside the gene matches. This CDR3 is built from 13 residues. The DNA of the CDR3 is TGTGCCAGCAGGGACGGGACAGGAGTAGGCTACACCTTC. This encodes CASRDGTGVGYTF.

CDR3 sequence (DNA): TGTGCCAGCATGGACTGGAATGGCTACACCTTC. Translating it yields CASMDWNGYTF. The chain couples TRBV2 to TRBJ1-2, with D uncertain. This CDR3 region has 11 residues. Between the trimmed V and J ends, which lost 7 bases and 6 bases, there was a span of 9 bases. The V gene's germline CDR1 is SNHLY and CDR2 FYNNEI.

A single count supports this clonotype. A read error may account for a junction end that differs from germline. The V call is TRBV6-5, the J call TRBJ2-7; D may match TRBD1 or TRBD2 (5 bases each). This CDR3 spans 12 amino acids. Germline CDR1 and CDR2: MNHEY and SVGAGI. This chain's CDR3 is CASSPGPGRDLF. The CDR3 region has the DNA TGTGCCAGCAGTCCAGGCCCAGGACGGGACCTCTTC.

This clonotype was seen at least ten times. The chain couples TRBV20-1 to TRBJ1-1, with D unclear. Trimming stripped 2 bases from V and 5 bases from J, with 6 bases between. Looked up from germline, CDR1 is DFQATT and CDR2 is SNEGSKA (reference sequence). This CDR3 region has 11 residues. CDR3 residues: CSARLGTEAFF. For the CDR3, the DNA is TGCAGTGCTAGACTCGGGACTGAAGCTTTCTTT.

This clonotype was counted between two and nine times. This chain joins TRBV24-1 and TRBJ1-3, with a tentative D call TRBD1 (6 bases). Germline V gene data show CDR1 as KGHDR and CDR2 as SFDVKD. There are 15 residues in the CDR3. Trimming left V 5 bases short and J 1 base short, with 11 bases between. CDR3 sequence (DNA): TGTGCCACCAGTGGAACAGGGCCGTCTGGAAACACCATATATTTT. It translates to CATSGTGPSGNTIYF.

As DNA, the CDR3 is TGTGCCAGCAGCCCGGCGGGCGGGGCCAACGTCCTGACTTTC. Protein product: CASSPAGGANVLTF. The chain couples TRBV7-3 to TRBJ2-6; D possibly corresponds to TRBD2 (5 bases). This CDR3 spans 14 amino acids. Germline V gene lookup returns CDR1 SGHTA and CDR2 FQGTGA. V lost 5 bases and J 4 bases, leaving 9 bases between the germline ends.

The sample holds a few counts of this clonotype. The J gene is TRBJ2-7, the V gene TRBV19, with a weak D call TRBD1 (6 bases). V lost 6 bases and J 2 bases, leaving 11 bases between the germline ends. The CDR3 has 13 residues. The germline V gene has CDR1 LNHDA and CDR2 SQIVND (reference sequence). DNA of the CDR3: TGTGCCAGTAGACAGGGAATAGCCTACGAGCAGTACTTC. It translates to CASRQGIAYEQYF.

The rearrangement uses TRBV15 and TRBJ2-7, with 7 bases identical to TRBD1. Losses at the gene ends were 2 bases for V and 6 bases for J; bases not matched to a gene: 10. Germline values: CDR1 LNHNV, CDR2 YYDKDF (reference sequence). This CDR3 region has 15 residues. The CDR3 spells CATSRSDRVFGEQYF. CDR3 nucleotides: TGTGCCACCAGCAGATCCGACAGGGTTTTTGGCGAGCAGTACTTC.

The CDR3 DNA reads as TGCAGTGCTAGACCGAGACAGGGCTACGAGCAGTACTTC. Translation gives CSARPRQGYEQYF. This sequence joins TRBV20-1 and TRBJ2-7, with 7 bases matching TRBD1. The trim removed 2 bases at V and 3 bases at J, leaving 4 bases unmatched. Germline lookup yields CDR1 DFQATT and CDR2 SNEGSKA (reference sequence). The CDR3 runs to 13 residues.

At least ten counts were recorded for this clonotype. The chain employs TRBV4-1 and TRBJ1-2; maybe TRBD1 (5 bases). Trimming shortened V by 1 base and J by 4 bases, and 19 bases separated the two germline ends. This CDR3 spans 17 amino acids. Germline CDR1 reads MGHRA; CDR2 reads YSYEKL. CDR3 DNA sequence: TGCGCCAGCAGCCAAGTGTCAGGGCCACGTCCCTTCTATGGCTACACCTTC. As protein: CASSQVSGPRPFYGYTF.

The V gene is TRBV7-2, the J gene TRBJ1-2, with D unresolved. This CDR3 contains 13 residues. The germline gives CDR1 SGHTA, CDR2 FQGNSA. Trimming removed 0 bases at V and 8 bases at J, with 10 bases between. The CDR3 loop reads CASSLAMVGGYTF. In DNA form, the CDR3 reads TGTGCCAGCAGCTTAGCAATGGTAGGGGGCTACACCTTC. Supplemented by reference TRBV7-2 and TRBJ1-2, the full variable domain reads GAGVSQSPSNKVTEKGKDVELRCDPISGHTALYWYRQSLGQGLEFLIYFQGNSAPDKSGLPSDRFSAERTGGSVSTLTIQRTQQEDSAVYLCASSLAMVGGYTFGSGTRLTVV.

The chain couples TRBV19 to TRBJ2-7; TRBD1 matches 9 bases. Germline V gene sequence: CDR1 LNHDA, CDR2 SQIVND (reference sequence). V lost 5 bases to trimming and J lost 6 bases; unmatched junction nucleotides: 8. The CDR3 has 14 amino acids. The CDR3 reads CASSLLQGAGEQYF. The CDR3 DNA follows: TGTGCCAGTAGTCTGCTACAGGGGGCTGGCGAGCAGTACTTC.

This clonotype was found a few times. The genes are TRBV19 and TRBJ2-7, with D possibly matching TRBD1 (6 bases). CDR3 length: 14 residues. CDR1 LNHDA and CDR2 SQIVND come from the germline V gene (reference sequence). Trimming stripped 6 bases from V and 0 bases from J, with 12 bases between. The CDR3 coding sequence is TGTGCCAGTAGACGGACAGCCCTCTCCTACGAGCAGTACTTC. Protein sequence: CASRRTALSYEQYF. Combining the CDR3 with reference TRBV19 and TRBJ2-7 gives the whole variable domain DGGITQSPKYLFRKEGQNVTLSCEQNLNHDAMYWYRQDPGQGLRLIYYSQIVNDFQKGDIAEGYSVSREKKESFPLTVTSAQKNPTAFYLCASRRTALSYEQYFGPGTRLTVT.

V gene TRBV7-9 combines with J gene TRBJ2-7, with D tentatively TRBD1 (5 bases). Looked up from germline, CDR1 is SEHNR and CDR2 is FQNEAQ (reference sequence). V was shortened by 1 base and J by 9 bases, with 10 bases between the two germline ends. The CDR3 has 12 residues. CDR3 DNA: TGTGCCAGCAGCTTAGGCCAGGGCCGGCAGTACTTC. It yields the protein CASSLGQGRQYF.

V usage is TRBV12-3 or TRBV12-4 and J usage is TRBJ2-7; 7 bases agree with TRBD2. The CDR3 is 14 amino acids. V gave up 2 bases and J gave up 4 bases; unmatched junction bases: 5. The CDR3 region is CASSLRGRGYEQYF. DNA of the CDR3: TGTGCCAGCAGTTTACGCGGGAGAGGGTACGAGCAGTACTTC.

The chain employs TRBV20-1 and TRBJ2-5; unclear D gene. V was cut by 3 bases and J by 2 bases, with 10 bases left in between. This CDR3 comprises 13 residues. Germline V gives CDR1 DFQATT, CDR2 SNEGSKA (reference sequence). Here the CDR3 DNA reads TGCAGTGCTAGTAGTGTAGGGCAAGAGACCCAGTACTTC. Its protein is CSASSVGQETQYF.

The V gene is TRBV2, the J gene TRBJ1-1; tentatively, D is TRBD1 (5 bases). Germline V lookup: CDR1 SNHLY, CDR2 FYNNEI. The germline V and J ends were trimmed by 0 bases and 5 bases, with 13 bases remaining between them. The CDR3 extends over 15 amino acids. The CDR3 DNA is TGTGCCAGCAGTGAAGCGCTTAGGGGAGGGACTGAAGCTTTCTTT. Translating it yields CASSEALRGGTEAFF.